Given below is one T cell receptor beta chain in context. A read error may explain this, as a much larger clone is one base away. This is likely a read error, given that the CDR3 carries no conserved phenylalanine or tryptophan at its end. Germline V lookup: CDR1 SQVTM, CDR2 ANQGSEA. V was cut by 4 bases and J by 0 bases, with 3 bases left in between. This CDR3 has 11 amino acids. Primers used in a second PCR of roughly 6 to 12 cycles were a sample-barcoded 5' primer and a J-beta primer mix. Every single cDNA molecule received a tag from a template-switch adaptor with 12 random nucleotides. TCRdb re-derived calls from the 5' RACE reads in MiXCR, one entry per CDR3 protein. The sample shows 1.5 million to 2 million distinct CDR3 sequences, approximately 28% of them seen only once. This record belongs to a study of blood T cells in healthy people across ages.

Sample: blood. This chain links TRBV29-1 with TRBJ2-5, with unresolved D. This TCR was sampled from a woman aged 25-40 years in good health. The CDR3 reads CSVANQETQYY. CDR3 sequence (DNA): TGCAGCGTTGCGAACCAAGAGACCCAGTACTAC.